The rows below give T cell receptor beta chains drawn from one sample of a study of multiple sclerosis patients with progressive multifocal leukoencephalopathy. Some clones are missing from TCRdb's copy, which holds only in-frame ones; the method was immunoSEQ multiplex PCR. The sample lists about 30,000 clones, 85% to 90% occurring once. The sample in question was PBMCs, obtained from a patient treated with natalizumab. Source of these receptors: a woman aged 25 to 39 with progressive multifocal leukoencephalopathy. Each CDR3 is given without its conserved first and last residue. Each record gives: J gene, V gene, clone size, CDR3 protein. Not all rows give a size; the values are once, few, many and, for expanded clones, a class.

j_gene: TRBJ2-1; v_gene: TRBV30; abundance: .; CDR3aa: AWNTGGGQF
j_gene: TRBJ1-3; v_gene: TRBV2; abundance: .; CDR3aa: ASRPQGPGNTIY
j_gene: TRBJ1-3; v_gene: TRBV10-3; abundance: once; CDR3aa: AIGGYSGNTIY
j_gene: TRBJ2-7; v_gene: TRBV11-2; abundance: .; CDR3aa: ASSLDRYEQY
j_gene: TRBJ2-4; v_gene: TRBV5-1; abundance: once; CDR3aa: ASSLRDQDIQY
j_gene: TRBJ2-7; v_gene: TRBV10-3; abundance: .; CDR3aa: ASRDLSTYEQY
j_gene: TRBJ2-5; v_gene: TRBV7-9; abundance: .; CDR3aa: ASSPGGGAGETQY
j_gene: TRBJ1-2; v_gene: TRBV19; abundance: .; CDR3aa: ASSTMGQLYGYT
j_gene: TRBJ2-5; v_gene: TRBV7-9; abundance: .; CDR3aa: ASSLVTGAGTQY
j_gene: TRBJ1-3; v_gene: TRBV30; abundance: .; CDR3aa: AGGRESGNTIY
j_gene: TRBJ1-1; v_gene: TRBV7-2; abundance: once; CDR3aa: ASSLRVGDTEAF
j_gene: TRBJ1-5; v_gene: TRBV7-9; abundance: few; CDR3aa: ASSRSPGNQPQH
j_gene: TRBJ2-1; v_gene: TRBV27; abundance: .; CDR3aa: ASSPGQGINEQF
j_gene: TRBJ2-7; v_gene: TRBV21-1; abundance: .; CDR3aa: ASSPGTGSSYEQY
j_gene: TRBJ1-2; v_gene: TRBV30; abundance: .; CDR3aa: AWSVKGSHGYT
j_gene: TRBJ2-2; v_gene: TRBV27; abundance: .; CDR3aa: ASSLEGLSGELF
j_gene: TRBJ2-2; v_gene: TRBV30; abundance: .; CDR3aa: AWSVGLAGKAGELF
j_gene: TRBJ1-1; v_gene: TRBV10-3; abundance: few; CDR3aa: AIRTGLGNEAF
j_gene: TRBJ2-2; v_gene: TRBV4-1; abundance: .; CDR3aa: ASSQGQNTGELF
j_gene: TRBJ2-5; v_gene: TRBV7-3; abundance: .; CDR3aa: ASSLLGRGSGKTQY
j_gene: TRBJ2-7; v_gene: TRBV19; abundance: .; CDR3aa: ASSIRTGTWIEQY
j_gene: TRBJ1-4; v_gene: TRBV25-1; abundance: .; CDR3aa: ASSPTGIEKLF
j_gene: TRBJ2-5; v_gene: TRBV7-6; abundance: .; CDR3aa: ASSLQPLTGTQY
j_gene: TRBJ2-3; v_gene: TRBV19; abundance: .; CDR3aa: ASSTSTSGSTDTQY
j_gene: TRBJ2-3; v_gene: TRBV4-2; abundance: .; CDR3aa: ASSPLAGGLTTDTQY
j_gene: TRBJ2-3; v_gene: TRBV18; abundance: once; CDR3aa: ATLPGGTDTQY
j_gene: TRBJ2-7; v_gene: TRBV28; abundance: .; CDR3aa: ASSSLTSGRVYEQY
j_gene: TRBJ2-3; v_gene: TRBV5-1; abundance: .; CDR3aa: AGSPNGLASTDTQY